Shown below are 7 T cell receptor beta chains from a single sample sequenced in a study of cytomegalovirus exposure and HLA in healthy donors. Vbeta (60) and Jbeta (13) primers were used in the PCR. Data came from immunoSEQ multiplex PCR; TCRdb stores just in-frame clones and leaves some out. Of 150,000 to 190,000 clones detected, around 75% appear once; the ten largest clones hold over 1.2%. Source material: PBMCs. The receptors derive from a man between 18 and 29 years old in good health and CMV-seronegative.

This chain links TRBV5-8 with TRBJ1-1; TRBD1 is a possible D gene (6 bases). V lost 6 bases, J lost 0 bases, and 21 bases lay in between. CDR1 is SGHTS and CDR2 is YDEGEE in the germline V gene. CDR3 length: 17 residues. The CDR3 protein is CASTKAEGVTVNTEAFF. The CDR3 DNA is TGTGCCAGCACCAAAGCAGAGGGGGTAACGGTGAACACTGAAGCTTTCTTT.

The chain joins TRBV27 to TRBJ1-2; 7 positions agree with TRBD1. The CDR3 sequence is 15 residues long. CDR1 is MNHEY and CDR2 is SMNVEV in the germline V gene (reference sequence). V dropped 3 bases and J dropped 4; count of bases not matched to a gene: 8. The CDR3 loop is CASSFSQGDPYGYTF. The CDR3 DNA sequence: TGTGCCAGCAGTTTCAGTCAGGGGGATCCCTATGGCTACACCTTC.

The chain employs TRBV7-2 and TRBJ2-3; D unclear. The CDR3 runs 13 residues. CDR1 is SGHTA and CDR2 is FQGNSA in the germline V gene. Trimming stripped 5 bases from V and 6 bases from J, with 12 bases between. The CDR3 protein is CASSLTSGDTQYF. The CDR3 DNA sequence: TGTGCCAGCAGCCTCACTTCCGGGGATACGCAGTATTTT. Full variable domain (remainder filled in from reference TRBV7-2 and TRBJ2-3): GAGVSQSPSNKVTEKGKDVELRCDPISGHTALYWYRQSLGQGLEFLIYFQGNSAPDKSGLPSDRFSAERTGGSVSTLTIQRTQQEDSAVYLCASSLTSGDTQYFGPGTRLTVL.

This clone was seen a single time. This chain uses TRBV30 with TRBJ2-3; D unresolved. The CDR3 is 13 residues long. Trimming took off 4 bases at V and 5 bases at J, with 13 bases between the two ends. The germline V gene encodes CDR1 GTSNPN and CDR2 SVGIG (reference sequence). In DNA form, the CDR3 reads TGTGCCTGGAATCCCTTTGGCAGAGATACGCAGTATTTT. It encodes CAWNPFGRDTQYF.

The V gene is TRBV5-1, the J gene TRBJ2-2; no definite D call. Germline V CDR1 and CDR2: SGHRS, YFSETQ. This CDR3 contains 16 residues. Trimming removed 1 base from V and 1 base from J, with 11 bases in between. Here the CDR3 reads CASSLSSGLNTGELFF. The CDR3 coding sequence is TGCGCCAGCAGCTTGTCTTCGGGTCTGAACACCGGGGAGCTGTTTTTT.

The rearrangement links TRBV30 to TRBJ2-1; the D is unclear. The CDR3 is made up of 15 amino acids. V dropped 0 bases and J dropped 7 bases, with 16 bases sitting between them. Germline lookup yields CDR1 GTSNPN and CDR2 SVGIG (reference sequence). The CDR3, as DNA: TGTGCCTGGAGTGTACCGCAAAAATGGGCTAATGAGCAGTTCTTC. As protein: CAWSVPQKWANEQFF.

The sample holds a few counts of this clone. The chain has TRBV29-1 and TRBJ1-1; 11 nucleotides match TRBD1. The CDR3 extends over 13 amino acids. The junction had 3 bases not matched to a gene; V was cut back by 7 bases and J by 2 bases. Germline-derived CDR1 and CDR2 are SQVTM and ANQGSEA. The CDR3 nucleotides read TGCAGCGCCGGACAGGGGGCTAACACTGAAGCTTTCTTT. Translating gives CSAGQGANTEAFF.